This T cell receptor beta chain was identified in a study of patients and donors after allogeneic stem cell transplantation. TCRdb recomputed calls from the RT-PCR reads with MiXCR, one row per CDR3 protein. The sample has approximately 200,000 distinct CDR3 sequences; approximately 41% are singletons. CDR1 and CDR2 from the germline V gene are MDHEN and SYDVKM. This CDR3 comprises 16 residues. Between the trimmed V and J ends, which lost 5 bases and 0 bases, there was a span of 17 bases. This clonotype was counted only a few times. This receptor was taken from a human donor who was either an allogeneic HSCT recipient or a stem cell or donor lymphocyte infusion donor (not recorded which). It is not recorded whose cells these are; they may come from a transplant donor. The sample taken for sequencing was blood, either unsorted or a sorted T cell fraction (not recorded which). The chain recombines TRBV28 with TRBJ2-7; D possibly corresponds to TRBD2 (6 bases). The CDR3 reads CASSHLRVSGSYEQYF. CDR3 nucleotide sequence: TGTGCCAGCAGTCACCTGCGTGTTAGCGGCTCCTACGAGCAGTACTTC.